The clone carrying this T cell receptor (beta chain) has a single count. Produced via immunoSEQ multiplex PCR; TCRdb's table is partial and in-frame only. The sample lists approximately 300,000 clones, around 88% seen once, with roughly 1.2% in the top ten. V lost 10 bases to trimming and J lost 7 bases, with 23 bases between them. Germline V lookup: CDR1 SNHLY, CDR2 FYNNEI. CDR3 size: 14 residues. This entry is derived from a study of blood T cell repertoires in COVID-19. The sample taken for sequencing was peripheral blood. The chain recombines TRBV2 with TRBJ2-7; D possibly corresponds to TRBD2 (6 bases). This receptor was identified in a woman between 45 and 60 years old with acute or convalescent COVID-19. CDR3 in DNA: TGTGCCACCTCGGGGGTCCTAGTCGAGAGTGAGCAGTACGTC. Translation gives CATSGVLVESEQYV.